This T cell receptor beta chain was recorded in a study of T cells in Graves' hyperthyroidism and ophthalmopathy. TCR beta CDR3 regions were amplified from RNA transcripts. The primer set for the first-round RT-PCR of the TCR CDR3 was HTBI. TCRdb re-called the multiplex PCR reads through MiXCR, storing one row per CDR3 protein. Counted here are more than 35,000 distinct CDR3 sequences, 49% occurring once; the ten biggest clones make up roughly 32%. Those with hyperthyroidism were 18 to 65 years old, newly diagnosed, and ill for under 2 months. Notes on this clonotype: Its antigen is not identified.

General observations from the study: Ophthalmopathy was identified by the model a median approximately 6.4 months ahead of onset. Blood also showed most of the thyroid clonotypes that were expanded above 0.001.

Trimming cost V 5 bases and J 5 bases; bases outside gene matches: 10. The CDR3 runs 15 residues. Germline V gene lookup returns CDR1 SGHRS and CDR2 YFSETQ. This receptor was taken from a woman in her fifties or sixties with Graves' hyperthyroidism. The sample comprised peripheral blood or thyroid tissue (not recorded which). V usage is TRBV5-1 and J usage is TRBJ1-1, with 9 bases identical to TRBD1. CDR3 coding DNA: TGCGCCAGCAGGGAGCCGGGACAGGGAAGGACTGAAGCTTTCTTT. This gives the protein CASREPGQGRTEAFF.